Sequencing of this TCR beta chain was carried out in a study of cytomegalovirus exposure and HLA in healthy donors. Study conclusions and caveats: HLA alleles showed associations with 16,951 TCR beta sequences in a later analysis, at a 0.05 false discovery rate.

Samples came from healthy bone marrow donors. Regarding this clone: Its target is not known.

The length of the CDR3 is 15 residues. The germline CDR1 and CDR2 sequences are MNHNS and SASEGT. V was cut by 4 bases and J by 5 bases, with 15 bases left in between. Primers included in the PCR were 60 Vbeta and 13 Jbeta primers. Repertoires were generated with immunoSEQ multiplex PCR, while TCRdb's copy carries only in-frame clones and drops some. This repertoire shows roughly 150,000 clones, 75% to 80% found once; its top ten account for around 3.7%. The sample was PBMCs. The genes are TRBV6-1 and TRBJ1-3; D gene ambiguous. The receptor comes from a male donor in good health and CMV-seronegative. CDR3 in amino acids: CASSVFKGDRNTIYF. Here the CDR3 DNA reads TGTGCCAGCAGTGTCTTCAAAGGCGACAGAAACACCATATATTTT.